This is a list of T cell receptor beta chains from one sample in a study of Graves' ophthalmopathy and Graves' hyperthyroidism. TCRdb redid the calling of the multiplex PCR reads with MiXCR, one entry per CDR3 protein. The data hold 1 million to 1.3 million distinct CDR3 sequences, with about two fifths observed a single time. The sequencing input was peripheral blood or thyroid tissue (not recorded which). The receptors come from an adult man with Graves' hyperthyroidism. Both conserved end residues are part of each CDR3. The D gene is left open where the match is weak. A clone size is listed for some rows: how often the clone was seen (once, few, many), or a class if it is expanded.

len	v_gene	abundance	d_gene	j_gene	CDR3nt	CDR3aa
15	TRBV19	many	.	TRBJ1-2	TGTGCCAGTAGCACGGGCCAGGGGTTGGTCTATGGCTACACCTTC	CASSTGQGLVYGYTF
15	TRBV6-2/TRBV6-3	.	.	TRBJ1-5	TGTGCCAGCAGTTCCCGTGGGAGGGGGAATCAGCCCCAGCATTTT	CASSSRGRGNQPQHF
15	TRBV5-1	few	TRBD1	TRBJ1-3	TGCGCCAGCAGGGGGGACAGGGGCCCCGGAAACACCATATATTTT	CASRGDRGPGNTIYF
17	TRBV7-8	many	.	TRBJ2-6	TGTGCCAGCTCGCGAAGGCAGACAAGCTCTGGGGCCAACGTCCTGACTTTC	CASSRRQTSSGANVLTF
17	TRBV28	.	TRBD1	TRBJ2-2	TGTGCCAGCAGTTTATCGGGATTGGGACAGGGCTACGGGGAGCTGTTTTTT	CASSLSGLGQGYGELFF
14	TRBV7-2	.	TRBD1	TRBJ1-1	TGTGCCAGCAGCAAACAGGCACAGGGGACTGGGGCTTTCTTT	CASSKQAQGTGAFF
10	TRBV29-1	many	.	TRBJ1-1	TGCAGCGGGGGGACCCGGGATGTTTTCTTT	CSGGTRDVFF
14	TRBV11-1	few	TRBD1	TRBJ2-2	TGTGCCAGTCAGGGACAGCGAAACACCGGGGAGCTGTTTTTT	CASQGQRNTGELFF
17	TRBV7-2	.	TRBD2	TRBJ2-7	TGTGCCAGCAGCCCTTCCCCAGCGGGAGGGCTACCCAACGAGCAGTACTTC	CASSPSPAGGLPNEQYF
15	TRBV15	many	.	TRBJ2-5	TGTGCCACCAGCAGAGATGGGCACCGCCAAGAGACCCAGTACTTC	CATSRDGHRQETQYF
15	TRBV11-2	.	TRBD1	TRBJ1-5	TGTGCCAGCAGCTTTACCGGGACAGGGGATCAGCCCCAGCATTTT	CASSFTGTGDQPQHF
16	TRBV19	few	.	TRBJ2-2	TGTGCCAGTAGTAAGGAAGGGTTAGGGACCACCGGGGAGCTGTTTTTT	CASSKEGLGTTGELFF
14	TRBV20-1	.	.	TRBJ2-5	TGCAGTGCTAGAGATGGGTCCGGGGAAGAGACCCAGTACTTC	CSARDGSGEETQYF
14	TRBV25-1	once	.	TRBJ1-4	TGTGCCGCTCAAGAGTCCGTTCCTGACGAAAAACTGTTTTTT	CAAQESVPDEKLFF
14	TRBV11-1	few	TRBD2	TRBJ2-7	TGTGCCAGCAGCGGGACTAGCGGAGACTACGAGCAGTACTTC	CASSGTSGDYEQYF
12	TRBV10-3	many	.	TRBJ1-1	TGTGCCATCAGTGAAGCAGGTACTGAAGCTTTCTTT	CAISEAGTEAFF
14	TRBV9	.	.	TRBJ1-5	TGTGCCAGCATGTTGTCAGGGACCGTAAGGCCCCAGCATTTT	CASMLSGTVRPQHF
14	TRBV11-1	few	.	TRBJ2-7	TGTGCCAGCAGCTTAGCGGACGGAGGCTACGAGCAGTACTTC	CASSLADGGYEQYF
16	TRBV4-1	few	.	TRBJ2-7	TGCGCCAGCAGCCATACGGACGGAACAATTACCTACGAGCAGTACTTC	CASSHTDGTITYEQYF
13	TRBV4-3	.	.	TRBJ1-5	TGCGCCAGCAGCCAAGATCCAGCCAGGCCCCAGCATTTT	CASSQDPARPQHF
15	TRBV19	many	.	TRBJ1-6	TGTGCCAGTAGTACAACCGGGACACCCCAAACACCCCTCCACTTT	CASSTTGTPQTPLHF
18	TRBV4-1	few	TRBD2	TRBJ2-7	TGCGCCAGCAGCCAATTACTTTTGAGGACTAGCGGCACGTACGAGCAGTACTTC	CASSQLLLRTSGTYEQYF
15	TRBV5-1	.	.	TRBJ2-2	TGTGCCAGCAGCCAGGGCCCAGGGAACACCGGGGAGCTGTTTTTT	CASSQGPGNTGELFF
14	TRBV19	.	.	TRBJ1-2	TGTGCCAGTAGTATAGAGGGGGCGAAATATGGCTACACCTTC	CASSIEGAKYGYTF